This T cell receptor beta chain was sequenced in a study of T cell repertoires in cytomegalovirus infection. Study context: Shared public TCR beta signatures pointed to both CMV infection and a matching HLA type.

Trimming took 5 bases from V and 1 from J; bases not matched to a gene: 9. The CDR3 spans 16 residues. CDR1 is SQVTM and CDR2 is ANQGSEA in the germline V gene. TCRdb reanalysed the reads using MiXCR and keeps one entry per CDR3 protein. Of about 110,000 distinct CDR3 sequences in the sample, about a tenth were seen once. Study-wide results and limits: CMV carriers with the relevant HLA were identified by cumulative public TCR beta family frequency.

This clonotype was seen repeatedly, ten times or more. What it binds is unknown. The chain carries TRBV29-1 and TRBJ2-1; 9 nucleotides agree with TRBD2. The sample taken for sequencing was PBMCs, sequenced either directly or after in vitro stimulation (not recorded which). This TCR was sampled from a human donor in good health (CMV status not recorded). Some clones in this sample may be carry-over from other donors' samples. The DNA for the CDR3 is TGCAGCGTTACCCCGACTAGCGGACGTTCCTACAATGAGCAGTTCTTC. It is translated as CSVTPTSGRSYNEQFF.